These 2 T cell receptor beta chains came from one sample sequenced in a study of breast tumors, draining lymph nodes, adjacent tissues. Breast cancer patients provided tissue from their axillary draining lymph nodes. TCRdb redid the calling of the multiplex PCR reads with MiXCR, one entry per CDR3 protein. The data contain about 130,000 distinct CDR3 sequences, 15% to 20% of them singletons. The sequencing sample was made of axillary lymph node tissue. The receptors shown here come from a female donor with breast cancer. Some clones in this sample may be carry-over from other donors' samples.

Concerning this clonotype itself: A much more abundant neighbour one base away suggests this may be a read error. This chain uses TRBV2 with TRBJ2-7; no firm D call. V was trimmed by 2 bases and J by 3 bases, leaving 14 bases between them. The CDR3 sequence is 15 residues long. The germline CDR1 and CDR2 sequences are SNHLY and FYNNEI. The CDR3 here is CASSEYVGGRYEQYF. DNA of the CDR3: TGTGCCAGCAGTGAATATGTAGGCGGTCGCTACGAGCAGTACTTC.

This clonotype came up once. This may be a read error, as it is one base from a much larger clone. The chain has TRBV7-8 and TRBJ1-5, with a tentative D call TRBD1 (6 bases). This CDR3 is built from 16 residues. Germline V gives CDR1 SGHVS, CDR2 FQNEAQ. CDR3 loop: CAGSLIGRGGNQPQHF. The DNA of the CDR3 is TGTGCCGGCAGCTTAATCGGCAGGGGAGGCAATCAGCCCCAGCATTTT.